These 11 T cell receptor beta chains were sequenced from one sample in a study of Ad26.COV2.S vaccination and SARS-CoV-2 variants. Described treatment: around 19 received Ad26.COV2.S at low or high dose, single or two shots; about five received placebo; per-sample allocation not given. Repertoires come from day 63 after the first vaccine or placebo injection. Profiling relied on immunoSEQ multiplex PCR, and the TCRdb table lists in-frame clones only, not all of them. The repertoire includes 240,000 or so clones, approximately 88% of them detected once, and approximately 12% sits in the top ten. The sequences come from peripheral blood, collected in a trial of Ad26.COV2.S vaccine versus placebo. These receptors were obtained from a person aged 18-60 years who received the Ad26.COV2.S COVID-19 vaccine or a placebo.

The rearrangement links TRBV7-2 to TRBJ1-1; the D gene is possibly TRBD1 (6 bases). This CDR3 is built from 15 residues. V was clipped by 1 base and J by 4 bases, with 13 bases between them. Germline CDR1 SGHTA, CDR2 FQGNSA. The CDR3 reads CASSLVEGVVTEAFF. DNA of the CDR3: TGTGCCAGCAGCTTAGTTGAGGGGGTGGTCACTGAAGCTTTCTTT.

The CDR3 nucleotides read TGTGCCATCAGTGATCAAGGACTAGCGGGGGATGTGGCAGATACGCAGTATTTT. Amino acid sequence: CAISDQGLAGDVADTQYF. The chain recombines TRBV10-3 with TRBJ2-3; 13 bases line up with TRBD2. Trimming removed 3 bases from V and 4 bases from J; junction bases left unmatched: 10. Germline CDR1 is ENHRY and CDR2 is SYGVKD. The CDR3 consists of 18 residues.

This rearrangement joins TRBV29-1 to TRBJ2-7, with D perhaps TRBD1 (9 bases). CDR3 size: 13 residues. Germline V CDR1 and CDR2: SQVTM, ANQGSEA. The germline V and J ends were trimmed by 7 bases and 3 bases, with 16 bases remaining between them. The CDR3 region has the DNA TGCAGCGCCGGGGGGGGACAGGGCTACGAGCAGTACTTC. It translates to CSAGGGQGYEQYF.

In its sample, this clone was seen once. The chain combines TRBV7-8 with TRBJ1-5; 8 bases are shared with TRBD1. The CDR3 has 15 residues. With 5 bases clipped from V and 11 bases from J, the junction kept 14 bases outside the gene matches. Germline-derived CDR1 and CDR2 are SGHVS and FQNEAQ. The CDR3 region has the DNA TGTGCCAGCAGCCTTTCGACAGGGGTGACATGGGCCCAGCATTTT. Its translation: CASSLSTGVTWAQHF.

This clone was counted a few times. The same CDR3 also results from other DNA sequences found in this sample. V usage is TRBV28 and J usage is TRBJ1-5; a weak D match, TRBD1 (6 bases). This CDR3 is built from 14 residues. Deletions cut 5 bases from V and 5 bases from J, with 13 bases between. The germline V gene has CDR1 MDHEN and CDR2 SYDVKM. The CDR3 is CASSLTGGHQPQHF. CDR3 DNA: TGTGCCAGCAGTCTGACAGGTGGGCATCAGCCCCAGCATTTT.

V usage is TRBV10-3 and J usage is TRBJ1-1; D remains ambiguous. CDR1 and CDR2 (germline): ENHRY, SYGVKD. With 6 bases removed from V and 2 bases from J, the gap between germline ends came to 4 bases. The CDR3 is 11 amino acids. The CDR3 DNA reads as TGTGCCATCAGGGTAAACACTGAAGCTTTCTTT. Translated, it gives CAIRVNTEAFF.

The sample holds one count of this clone. The V gene is TRBV18, the J gene TRBJ2-3; 10 nucleotides align to TRBD1. This CDR3 spans 17 amino acids. The ends lost 3 bases at V and 2 bases at J; junction bases unmatched: 8. Germline values: CDR1 KGHSH, CDR2 LQKENI. CDR3: CASSPLSGTGATDTQYF. The CDR3 DNA reads as TGTGCCAGCTCACCTCTCTCCGGGACAGGGGCCACAGATACGCAGTATTTT.

The V and J genes are TRBV19 and TRBJ2-3, with 10 bases matching TRBD1. Germline values: CDR1 LNHDA, CDR2 SQIVND (reference sequence). The V segment lost 5 bases and the J segment 1 base; nucleotides outside the gene matches: 6. CDR3 size: 16 residues. Here the CDR3 DNA reads TGTGCCAGTAGTGTGCGCGGGACAGGGGGCACAGATACGCAGTATTTT. It encodes CASSVRGTGGTDTQYF. The full variable domain, completed using reference TRBV19 and TRBJ2-3, is DGGITQSPKYLFRKEGQNVTLSCEQNLNHDAMYWYRQDPGQGLRLIYYSQIVNDFQKGDIAEGYSVSREKKESFPLTVTSAQKNPTAFYLCASSVRGTGGTDTQYFGPGTRLTVL.

The chain carries TRBV18 and TRBJ1-1; TRBD1 might be the D (5 bases). Trimming cost V 4 bases and J 5 bases, with 14 bases left between them. This CDR3 is built from 14 residues. Germline V gene sequence: CDR1 KGHSH, CDR2 LQKENI. The CDR3 DNA reads TGTGCCAGCTCACGGTCGAATGGGGGGACTGAAGCTTTCTTT. Protein: CASSRSNGGTEAFF.

The chain is built from TRBV10-3 and TRBJ2-7; D assignment may be TRBD1 or TRBD2 (5 bases each). Trimming removed 7 bases from V and 3 bases from J, with 7 bases in between. This CDR3 is 11 amino acids long. Germline V gives CDR1 ENHRY, CDR2 SYGVKD. CDR3 coding DNA: TGTGCCATCAATGGGGGCTACGAGCAGTACTTC. This gives the protein CAINGGYEQYF.

This chain connects TRBV18 to TRBJ2-7; no clear D gene. The CDR3 covers 14 residues. Between the trimmed V and J ends, which lost 3 bases and 1 base, there was a span of 10 bases. CDR1 is KGHSH, CDR2 LQKENI, per germline. CDR3 coding DNA: TGTGCCAGCTCACCCTCGGGCCTTTCCTACGAGCAGTACTTC. This gives the protein CASSPSGLSYEQYF.